Each of the 8 T cell receptor beta chains below was sequenced from the same sample in a study of a mutant IDH1 vaccine in newly diagnosed glioma. Libraries were prepared by immunoSEQ multiplex PCR; TCRdb keeps only in-frame clonotypes and omits some of them. The table shows some 34,000 clones, with 90% occurring only once. Indicated time point: week 47, end of study. Topical imiquimod accompanied each vaccine dose, which consisted of 300 ug of mutant IDH1 20-mer peptide. Their antigens remain unidentified. The source material was PBMCs, sampled from a glioma patient whose treatment included an IDH1 peptide vaccine. The receptors come from a woman aged 40-49 years with glioma.

The rearrangement links TRBV30 to TRBJ2-1; perhaps TRBD2 as D (5 bases). CDR1 GTSNPN and CDR2 SVGIG come from the germline V gene (reference sequence). The germline V and J ends were trimmed by 1 base and 6 bases, with 16 bases remaining between them. The CDR3 has 15 amino acids. CDR3 coding DNA: TGTGCCTGGAGTGGACCCCCACTAGAGGCCAATGAGCAGTTCTTC. This translates into CAWSGPPLEANEQFF.

The genes are TRBV5-6 and TRBJ2-7; the match to TRBD2 covers 15 bases. The J segment lost 0 bases and the V segment lost 4 bases, leaving 5 bases of the junction unmatched. CDR1 is SGHDT, CDR2 YYEEEE, per germline. The CDR3 sequence is 17 residues long. As DNA, the CDR3 is TGTGCCAGCAGCCCGGGACTAGCGGGGGGAACCTCCTACGAGCAGTACTTC. Translating it yields CASSPGLAGGTSYEQYF.

This sequence joins TRBV15 and TRBJ1-1; D might be TRBD1 (5 bases). Between the trimmed V and J ends, which lost 0 bases and 5 bases, there was a span of 10 bases. CDR1 LNHNV and CDR2 YYDKDF come from the germline V gene (reference sequence). The CDR3 is 14 residues long. This CDR3 reads CATSRDRGVTEAFF. In DNA, the CDR3 is TGTGCCACCAGCAGAGATCGGGGGGTGACTGAAGCTTTCTTT.

The chain joins TRBV4-1 to TRBJ2-7; 7 positions match TRBD1. The CDR3 loop spans 15 amino acids. Germline CDR1 MGHRA, CDR2 YSYEKL. V gave up 4 bases and J gave up 7 bases; unmatched junction bases: 13. The CDR3 DNA follows: TGCGCCAGCAGCCCCCGGGACAGCCAAGTGGGGGAGCAGTACTTC. Residues: CASSPRDSQVGEQYF.

V and J are TRBV5-1 and TRBJ1-2; TRBD1 agrees at 7 bases. The CDR3 spans 15 residues. After removal of 1 base from V and 2 bases from J, the junction contained 5 bases not matched to a gene. Germline-derived CDR1 and CDR2 are SGHRS and YFSETQ. CDR3 sequence: CASSLFTGENYGYTF. The CDR3 bases are TGCGCCAGCAGCTTGTTTACAGGGGAGAACTATGGCTACACCTTC.

CDR3 region: CASSPPGSGNQPQHF. CDR3 DNA: TGTGCCAGCTCACCGCCCGGGTCGGGCAATCAGCCCCAGCATTTT. The chain recombines TRBV18 with TRBJ1-5; D not resolved. The V gene lost 3 bases and the J gene lost 2 bases, with 11 bases spanning the gap. The CDR3 spans 15 residues. CDR1 is KGHSH, CDR2 LQKENI, per germline.

The chain uses TRBV29-1 and TRBJ2-1; 9 bases are a match to TRBD2. V gave up 2 bases and J gave up 1 base; unmatched junction bases: 6. This CDR3 spans 16 amino acids. CDR1 is SQVTM and CDR2 is ANQGSEA in the germline V gene. CDR3 nucleotides: TGCAGCGTTGAAAGGGTCGCGGGAGGGTCCTACAATGAGCAGTTCTTC. Its protein product is CSVERVAGGSYNEQFF.

The rearrangement links TRBV6-6 to TRBJ1-2, with 7 bases aligning to TRBD1. This CDR3 region has 13 residues. Germline CDR1 MNHNY, CDR2 SVGAGI (reference sequence). J lost 2 bases, V lost 6 bases, and 3 bases had no gene match. The CDR3 DNA is TGTGCCAGCAGAGACAGGGCGAACTATGGCTACACCTTC. Protein: CASRDRANYGYTF.